This entry lists 8 T cell receptor beta chains sequenced from one sample in a study of T cell repertoires in cytomegalovirus infection. For these TCRs, the target antigens are not known. In TCRdb, the reads were re-called with MiXCR into one record per CDR3 protein. The table records some 940,000 distinct CDR3 sequences, approximately 31% of them present only once. The material sequenced was cultured CD8+ T cells from PBMCs, taken from culture after CMV antigen stimulation. Receptors originate from a human donor in good health (CMV status not recorded). Some clones in this sample may be carry-over from other donors' samples.

The chain employs TRBV15 and TRBJ1-2; D possibly corresponds to TRBD1 (6 bases). CDR1 LNHNV and CDR2 YYDKDF come from the germline V gene (reference sequence). V shed 3 bases and J shed 2 bases, with 13 bases lying between them. This CDR3 has 15 amino acids. CDR3 in amino acids: CATSSDGQPNYGYTF. CDR3 nucleotides: TGTGCCACCAGCAGTGATGGACAGCCAAACTATGGCTACACCTTC.

This clonotype was seen a few times. The rearrangement uses TRBV6-1 and TRBJ1-4, with 7 bases aligning to TRBD1. J lost 7 bases, V lost 6 bases, and 11 bases had no gene match. CDR1 MNHNS and CDR2 SASEGT come from the germline V gene. This CDR3 is 15 amino acids long. The CDR3 sequence: CASSHGGTELEKLFF. For the CDR3, the DNA is TGTGCCAGCAGCCACGGGGGGACAGAACTTGAAAAACTGTTTTTT.

The chain links TRBV10-3 to TRBJ2-5; D is ambiguous. The germline CDR1 and CDR2 sequences are ENHRY and SYGVKD. Deletions cut 4 bases from V and 0 bases from J, with 6 bases between. The CDR3 has 13 amino acids. CDR3 DNA: TGTGCCATCAGTGGGGATTACCAAGAGACCCAGTACTTC. This sequence encodes CAISGDYQETQYF.

This chain uses TRBV27 with TRBJ2-1; 7 bases match TRBD1. The CDR3 sequence is 16 residues long. CDR1 and CDR2 from the germline V gene are MNHEY and SMNVEV (reference sequence). V lost 5 bases, J lost 2 bases, and 9 bases stayed unmatched. This CDR3 reads CASSTQNRGPYNEQFF. DNA for the CDR3: TGTGCCAGCAGTACCCAAAACAGGGGACCCTACAATGAGCAGTTCTTC.

This clonotype occurred a few times. This CDR3 is CASSQDENEQFF. The CDR3 coding sequence is TGCGCCAGCAGCCAAGACGAAAATGAGCAGTTCTTC. This chain connects TRBV4-1 to TRBJ2-1; the D is unclear. This CDR3 comprises 12 residues. The V end lost 0 bases, the J end lost 7 bases, and 4 bases lay between the germline ends. Germline V gene sequence: CDR1 MGHRA, CDR2 YSYEKL.

V usage is TRBV2 and J usage is TRBJ1-6; unclear D gene. This CDR3 region has 12 residues. V gave up 8 bases and J gave up 16 bases, with 18 bases separating them. Germline V lookup: CDR1 SNHLY, CDR2 FYNNEI. CDR3 amino acids: CASLAPWEGLHF. DNA for the CDR3: TGTGCCAGCCTCGCTCCATGGGAGGGACTCCACTTT. The full variable domain, completed using reference TRBV2 and TRBJ1-6, is EPEVTQTPSHQVTQMGQEVILRCVPISNHLYFYWYRQILGQKVEFLVSFYNNEISEKSEIFDDQFSVERPDGSNFTLKIRSTKLEDSAMYFCASLAPWEGLHFGNGTRLTVT.

J is TRBJ2-7 and V is TRBV15; D is undetermined. From germline, CDR1 is LNHNV and CDR2 YYDKDF (reference sequence). The CDR3 is made up of 14 amino acids. With 5 bases removed from V and 1 base from J, the gap between germline ends came to 12 bases. DNA for the CDR3: TGTGCCACCAGCGAGGACGGTGGGTCCTACGAGCAGTACGTC. Translated, it gives CATSEDGGSYEQYV.

This clonotype came up a few times. The chain employs TRBV9 and TRBJ1-1; possible D gene TRBD1, 5 bases. V was clipped by 4 bases and J by 1 base, with 17 bases between them. Germline CDR1 SGDLS, CDR2 YYNGEE. This CDR3 contains 16 residues. CDR3: CASSSEGIRSNTEAFF. The CDR3 nucleotides read TGTGCCAGCAGCTCTGAGGGGATAAGATCGAACACTGAAGCTTTCTTT. Supplemented by reference TRBV9 and TRBJ1-1, the full variable domain reads DSGVTQTPKHLITATGQRVTLRCSPRSGDLSVYWYQQSLDQGLQFLIQYYNGEERAKGNILERFSAQQFPDLHSELNLSSLELGDSALYFCASSSEGIRSNTEAFFGQGTRLTVV.